This passage covers 9 T cell receptor beta chains from one sample sequenced in a study of cytomegalovirus exposure and HLA in healthy donors. PCR employed 60 Vbeta and 13 Jbeta primers. Clones were read by immunoSEQ multiplex PCR, and TCRdb kept only the in-frame ones, dropping some. The repertoire holds over 65,000 clones, with roughly 80% as singletons. Sequencing input: PBMCs. The source of these receptors is a woman in her twenties or thirties in good health and CMV-seronegative.

The rearrangement links TRBV6-5 to TRBJ2-7; 13 bases are shared with TRBD2. In germline, CDR1 is MNHEY, CDR2 SVGAGI. The CDR3 consists of 16 residues. J gave up 3 bases and V 0 bases, and 2 bases lay outside the gene matches. DNA of the CDR3: TGTGCCAGCAGTTACTCGGGGACTAGCGGGGTCTACGAGCAGTACTTC. Translated: CASSYSGTSGVYEQYF.

The chain combines TRBV9 with TRBJ2-5, with a possible D match to TRBD1 (6 bases). Trimming took 0 bases from V and 2 from J, leaving 11 bases between them. CDR1 SGDLS and CDR2 YYNGEE come from the germline V gene. This CDR3 region has 15 residues. The CDR3 is CASSVDAGVQETQYF. The CDR3 DNA follows: TGTGCCAGCAGCGTAGACGCAGGGGTACAAGAGACCCAGTACTTC.

This clone was seen just once. The chain employs TRBV7-2 and TRBJ2-2; D is uncertain. The ends were cut back, 6 bases at V and 3 bases at J, with 14 bases in the middle. Germline assignment: CDR1 SGHTA and CDR2 FQGNSA. CDR3 length equals 15 residues. The CDR3 region has the DNA TGTGCCAGCAGACCCGATGTGGCCGACACCGGGGAGCTGTTTTTT. Its translation: CASRPDVADTGELFF.

This rearrangement joins TRBV5-1 to TRBJ1-4, with 7 bases lining up with TRBD1. Germline trimming cut 3 bases from V and 8 bases from J; bases unmatched to any gene: 10. The CDR3 is 15 residues long. Per the germline V gene, CDR1 is SGHRS and CDR2 is YFSETQ. Written as DNA, the CDR3 is TGCGCCAGCAGCTGGATGACAGGGACTCAGGAAAAACTGTTTTTT. This translates into CASSWMTGTQEKLFF.

The chain couples TRBV6-6 to TRBJ1-1; D is perhaps TRBD1 (5 bases). CDR3 size: 14 residues. CDR1 is MNHNY, CDR2 SVGAGI, per germline (reference sequence). Trimming left V 2 bases short and J 0 bases short, with 7 bases between. CDR3 sequence reads: CASSYTGMNTEAFF. In nucleotides, the CDR3 is TGTGCCAGCAGTTACACAGGCATGAACACTGAAGCTTTCTTT.

The V gene is TRBV19, the J gene TRBJ1-5; possibly TRBD1 for D (5 bases). The CDR3 runs to 16 residues. Trimming removed 7 bases from V and 6 bases from J, with 22 bases in between. CDR1 and CDR2 from the germline V gene are LNHDA and SQIVND (reference sequence). The CDR3 region has the DNA TGTGCCAGTACTCCCCGGTGGATAGGGGTGGGTCAGCCCCAGCATTTT. As protein: CASTPRWIGVGQPQHF.

CDR3 residues: CASSQVSGQGIQETQYF. CDR3 coding DNA: TGTGCCAGCAGCCAAGTCTCGGGACAGGGTATTCAAGAGACCCAGTACTTC. This chain joins TRBV4-2 and TRBJ2-5, with 9 bases that match TRBD1. Germline V lookup: CDR1 LGHNA, CDR2 YNFKEQ. With V trimmed by 1 base and J by 2 bases, 8 bases remained unmatched. The CDR3 has 17 residues.

This chain joins TRBV7-8 and TRBJ2-7; TRBD1 agrees at 7 bases. The CDR3 runs to 14 residues. With 5 bases clipped from V and 2 bases from J, the junction kept 6 bases outside the gene matches. The germline CDR1 and CDR2 sequences are SGHVS and FQNEAQ. CDR3 sequence (DNA): TGTGCCAGCAGCAAACAGACAGGGACCTACGAGCAGTACTTC. The encoded protein is CASSKQTGTYEQYF.

V and J are TRBV4-1 and TRBJ1-3, with D uncertain. Trimming cost V 4 bases and J 4 bases, with 8 bases left between them. The CDR3 is 13 amino acids. Germline loops: CDR1 MGHRA, CDR2 YSYEKL. Here the CDR3 DNA reads TGCGCCAGCAGCCTCACCGGGGGAAACACCATATATTTT. Amino acids: CASSLTGGNTIYF.